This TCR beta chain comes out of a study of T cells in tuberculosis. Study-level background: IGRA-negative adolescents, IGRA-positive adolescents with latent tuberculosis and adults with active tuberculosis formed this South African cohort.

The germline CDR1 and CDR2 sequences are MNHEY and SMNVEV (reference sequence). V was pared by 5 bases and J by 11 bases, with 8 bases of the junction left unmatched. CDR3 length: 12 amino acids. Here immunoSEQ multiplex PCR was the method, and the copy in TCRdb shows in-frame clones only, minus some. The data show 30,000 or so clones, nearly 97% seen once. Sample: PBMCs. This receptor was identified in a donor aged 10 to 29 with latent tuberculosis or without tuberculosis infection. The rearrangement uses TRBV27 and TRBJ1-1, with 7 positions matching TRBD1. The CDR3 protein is CASSQGDRAAFF. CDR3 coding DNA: TGTGCCAGCAGTCAGGGAGACAGGGCCGCTTTCTTT.